The 29 T cell receptor beta chains given below trace back to one sample, sequenced in a study of cytomegalovirus exposure and HLA in healthy donors. Amplification used 60 Vbeta primers and 13 Jbeta primers. The protocol was immunoSEQ multiplex PCR, while the TCRdb copy is restricted to in-frame clones and leaves out a portion. The sample consists of some 100,000 clones, approximately 80% of them appearing once. The sequencing sample was made of PBMCs. The receptors were sampled from a woman between 18 and 29 years old in good health and CMV-seronegative.

The chain carries TRBV20-1 and TRBJ2-7; D is unresolved. Germline values: CDR1 DFQATT, CDR2 SNEGSKA (reference sequence). V gave up 3 bases and J gave up 2 bases, with 5 bases separating them. There are 11 residues in the CDR3. The CDR3 bases are TGCAGTGCTAGGGGCCCCTACGAGCAGTACTTC. It yields the protein CSARGPYEQYF.

This rearrangement joins TRBV9 to TRBJ2-7; 10 bases are shared with TRBD2. CDR3 length equals 14 residues. Germline trimming cut 2 bases from V and 2 bases from J; bases unmatched to any gene: 1. Germline assignment: CDR1 SGDLS and CDR2 YYNGEE. CDR3: CASSVGLATYEQYF. CDR3 DNA sequence: TGTGCCAGCAGCGTGGGACTAGCGACCTACGAGCAGTACTTC.

The V gene is TRBV5-8, the J gene TRBJ2-3, with TRBD1 identical over 9 bases. CDR1 and CDR2 from the germline V gene are SGHTS and YDEGEE. The length of the CDR3 is 15 residues. V lost 4 bases and J lost 3; bases outside the gene matches: 6. CDR3 nucleotides: TGTGCCAGCAGCACGGGACAGGGACTAACAGATACGCAGTATTTT. Its translation is CASSTGQGLTDTQYF. Full variable domain (missing parts from reference TRBV5-8 and TRBJ2-3): EAGVTQSPTHLIKTRGQQATLRCSPISGHTSVYWYQQALGLGLQFLLWYDEGEERNRGNFPPRFSGRQFPNYSSELNVNALELEDSALYLCASSTGQGLTDTQYFGPGTRLTVL.

This chain joins TRBV11-2 and TRBJ2-1, with TRBD2 as a possible D gene (5 bases). Germline lookup yields CDR1 SGHAT and CDR2 FQNNGV. The CDR3 is 12 amino acids. Trimming shortened V by 3 bases and J by 13 bases, and 13 bases separated the two germline ends. The CDR3 here is CASSFGVGYQFF. CDR3 nucleotides: TGTGCCAGCAGCTTCGGGGTGGGATACCAGTTCTTC.

This rearrangement joins TRBV5-1 to TRBJ1-1, with a tentative D call TRBD1 (6 bases). Deletions cut 2 bases from V and 0 bases from J, with 17 bases between. The CDR3 is made up of 17 amino acids. The V gene's germline CDR1 is SGHRS and CDR2 YFSETQ. The CDR3, as DNA: TGCGCCAGCAGCTTTGGGGGGGCGCGCGGATTGAACACTGAAGCTTTCTTT. Protein sequence: CASSFGGARGLNTEAFF. The complete variable domain, with remaining parts taken from reference TRBV5-1 and TRBJ1-1, reads KAGVTQTPRYLIKTRGQQVTLSCSPISGHRSVSWYQQTPGQGLQFLFEYFSETQRNKGNFPGRFSGRQFSNSRSEMNVSTLELGDSALYLCASSFGGARGLNTEAFFGQGTRLTVV.

The rearrangement joins TRBV19 to TRBJ1-5; TRBD1 aligns across 7 bases. Germline V gene sequence: CDR1 LNHDA, CDR2 SQIVND (reference sequence). V lost 3 bases and J lost 2; bases outside the gene matches: 4. This CDR3 contains 15 residues. The CDR3 sequence is CASSMDRFGNQPQHF. In DNA form, the CDR3 reads TGTGCCAGTAGTATGGACAGGTTCGGCAATCAGCCCCAGCATTTT.

The chain combines TRBV19 with TRBJ2-7; TRBD1 might be the D (5 bases). The CDR3 runs 13 residues. V was cut by 5 bases and J by 7 bases, with 15 bases left in between. Per germline, CDR1 LNHDA and CDR2 SQIVND (reference sequence). The CDR3 sequence: CASSVNQGEEQYF. As DNA, the CDR3 is TGTGCCAGTAGTGTCAACCAAGGGGAAGAGCAGTACTTC.

J is TRBJ2-5 and V is TRBV6-5; 10 positions agree with TRBD1. The CDR3 spans 15 residues. Unmatched junction bases numbered 9, after V lost 6 bases and J lost 5 bases. Germline V lookup: CDR1 MNHEY, CDR2 SVGAGI. The CDR3 loop reads CASSTGTGVWETQYF. CDR3 sequence (DNA): TGTGCCAGCAGCACCGGGACAGGGGTTTGGGAGACCCAGTACTTC.

This chain uses TRBV6-1 with TRBJ2-1; D possibly corresponds to TRBD2 (7 bases). Trimming took off 2 bases at V and 5 bases at J, with 13 bases between the two ends. This CDR3 comprises 15 residues. The germline V gene encodes CDR1 MNHNS and CDR2 SASEGT. The CDR3 coding sequence is TGTGCCAGCAGTGAACGGGGGCTAGCGGACAATGAGCAGTTCTTC. It translates to CASSERGLADNEQFF.

The CDR3: CASLRDRGRQTSYEQYF. The CDR3 coding sequence is TGTGCCAGCCTACGGGACAGGGGCCGACAAACCTCCTACGAGCAGTACTTC. This sequence joins TRBV2 and TRBJ2-7, with 10 bases aligning to TRBD1. V was pared by 8 bases and J by 0 bases, with 13 bases of the junction left unmatched. Germline V gene sequence: CDR1 SNHLY, CDR2 FYNNEI. The CDR3 runs to 17 residues. The full variable domain, completed using reference TRBV2 and TRBJ2-7, is EPEVTQTPSHQVTQMGQEVILRCVPISNHLYFYWYRQILGQKVEFLVSFYNNEISEKSEIFDDQFSVERPDGSNFTLKIRSTKLEDSAMYFCASLRDRGRQTSYEQYFGPGTRLTVT.

This rearrangement joins TRBV7-9 to TRBJ2-7; D ambiguous. V lost 2 bases and J 3 bases, leaving 8 bases between the germline ends. Per the germline V gene, CDR1 is SEHNR and CDR2 is FQNEAQ (reference sequence). This CDR3 has 13 residues. DNA of the CDR3: TGTGCCAGCAGCTTAACCAACAGCTACGAGCAGTACTTC. This gives the protein CASSLTNSYEQYF.

The chain joins TRBV6-4 to TRBJ2-1, with TRBD2 identical over 7 bases. V shed 5 bases, J shed 1 base, and the junction held 2 bases outside the gene matches. The CDR3 extends over 14 amino acids. Germline CDR1 is MRHNA and CDR2 is SNTAGT. The CDR3 here is CASSPAGSYNEQFF. As DNA, the CDR3 is TGTGCCAGCAGTCCAGCGGGGTCCTACAATGAGCAGTTCTTC.

This clone was picked up a small number of times. The chain carries TRBV19 and TRBJ2-7, with unresolved D. There are 12 residues in the CDR3. V dropped 6 bases and J dropped 3 bases, with 9 bases sitting between them. CDR1 is LNHDA and CDR2 is SQIVND in the germline V gene (reference sequence). The CDR3 protein is CASSNAGYEQYF. CDR3 nucleotides: TGTGCCAGTAGCAACGCAGGCTACGAGCAGTACTTC.

The rearrangement uses TRBV30 and TRBJ2-5, with 7 bases fitting TRBD2. After removal of 0 bases from V and 3 bases from J, the junction contained 7 bases not matched to a gene. Per germline, CDR1 GTSNPN and CDR2 SVGIG (reference sequence). This CDR3 has 15 amino acids. CDR3 residues: CAWSVLSTSEETQYF. The CDR3 nucleotides read TGTGCCTGGAGTGTACTATCCACTAGCGAAGAGACCCAGTACTTC.

This chain connects TRBV28 to TRBJ1-1; a weak D match, TRBD1 (5 bases). Between the trimmed V and J ends, which lost 3 bases and 3 bases, there was a span of 8 bases. The CDR3 is 13 residues long. Germline V lookup: CDR1 MDHEN, CDR2 SYDVKM. For the CDR3, the DNA is TGTGCCAGCAGTTTGGACAAGGACACTGAAGCTTTCTTT. Amino acids: CASSLDKDTEAFF.

The chain carries TRBV5-5 and TRBJ2-1; tentative D call: TRBD2 (6 bases). Trimming stripped 1 base from V and 6 bases from J, with 14 bases between. This CDR3 is built from 15 residues. Germline CDR1 reads SGHKS; CDR2 reads YYEKEE (reference sequence). Here the CDR3 DNA reads TGTGCCAGCAGCTTGCCGGGAGTTGAGGGCAATGAGCAGTTCTTC. Its protein is CASSLPGVEGNEQFF. Full variable domain (missing parts from reference TRBV5-5 and TRBJ2-1): DAGVTQSPTHLIKTRGQQVTLRCSPISGHKSVSWYQQVLGQGPQFIFQYYEKEERGRGNFPDRFSARQFPNYSSELNVNALLLGDSALYLCASSLPGVEGNEQFFGPGTRLTVL.

To note about this clone: This specimen includes other DNA sequences encoding the same CDR3. The V gene is TRBV5-4, the J gene TRBJ2-2, with 7 bases matching TRBD2. After removal of 6 bases from V and 8 bases from J, the junction contained 16 bases not matched to a gene. Germline CDR1 SGHNT, CDR2 YYREEE (reference sequence). The length of the CDR3 is 16 residues. CDR3 sequence: CASTIGLAVTKGELFF. The CDR3 region has the DNA TGTGCCAGCACCATAGGGCTAGCGGTGACGAAGGGGGAGCTGTTTTTT.

This clone occurred once. The chain combines TRBV19 with TRBJ2-2, with D possibly TRBD1 on 6 matching bases. V was shortened by 4 bases and J by 0 bases, with 18 bases between the two germline ends. Germline V gene lookup returns CDR1 LNHDA and CDR2 SQIVND (reference sequence). The CDR3 is 18 amino acids. The DNA for the CDR3 is TGTGCCAGTAGTAATAAAGGGAACAGGGCGGCGAACACCGGGGAGCTGTTTTTT. It specifies CASSNKGNRAANTGELFF.

The V gene is TRBV19, the J gene TRBJ2-3; D is possibly TRBD1 (6 bases). Deletions cut 4 bases from V and 4 bases from J, with 18 bases between. From germline, CDR1 is LNHDA and CDR2 SQIVND (reference sequence). The CDR3 has 16 residues. The CDR3 loop is CASSTLTGLGSDTQYF. CDR3 bases: TGTGCCAGTAGTACCTTGACAGGCTTAGGGTCAGATACGCAGTATTTT.

CDR3 region: CASSWRGQGADTQYF. CDR3 sequence (DNA): TGTGCCAGCAGCTGGCGGGGACAGGGGGCAGATACGCAGTATTTT. V gene TRBV5-5 combines with J gene TRBJ2-3; 11 positions agree with TRBD1. Germline loops: CDR1 SGHKS, CDR2 YYEKEE (reference sequence). Germline trimming cut 3 bases from V and 4 bases from J; bases unmatched to any gene: 4. The CDR3 covers 15 residues.

There are a few counts of this clone. V gene TRBV6-5 combines with J gene TRBJ2-7; D possibly corresponds to TRBD2 (5 bases). Trimming took off 2 bases at V and 4 bases at J, with 6 bases between the two ends. The CDR3 covers 12 residues. Germline-derived CDR1 and CDR2 are MNHEY and SVGAGI. The CDR3 is CASSYPGYEQYF. The DNA of the CDR3 is TGTGCCAGCAGTTACCCGGGGTACGAGCAGTACTTC.

This clone was seen just once. The chain recombines TRBV9 with TRBJ2-3; tentative D call: TRBD1 (6 bases). CDR3 length equals 15 residues. The V gene lost 0 bases and the J gene lost 2 bases, with 10 bases spanning the gap. The germline V gene encodes CDR1 SGDLS and CDR2 YYNGEE. The CDR3 DNA reads as TGTGCCAGCAGCGTAGGCGGACAGATCACAGATACGCAGTATTTT. It encodes CASSVGGQITDTQYF.

The V and J genes are TRBV6-6 and TRBJ1-1, with TRBD1 matching over 7 bases. From germline, CDR1 is MNHNY and CDR2 SVGAGI (reference sequence). This CDR3 is built from 16 residues. V gave up 6 bases and J gave up 4 bases; unmatched junction bases: 14. CDR3: CASSHSPDRVVTEAFF. The CDR3 bases are TGTGCCAGCAGCCACTCCCCCGACAGGGTGGTCACTGAAGCTTTCTTT.

V usage is TRBV6-5 and J usage is TRBJ1-1; 7 bases fit TRBD1. Germline CDR1 is MNHEY and CDR2 is SVGAGI. After removal of 7 bases from V and 0 bases from J, the junction contained 5 bases not matched to a gene. The CDR3 contains 14 residues. The CDR3 DNA reads as TGTGCCAGCAATGTACAGGGGATGAACACTGAAGCTTTCTTT. Translating it yields CASNVQGMNTEAFF.

The rearrangement joins TRBV30 to TRBJ1-2; the D is unclear. The CDR3 length is 12 residues. Germline values: CDR1 GTSNPN, CDR2 SVGIG (reference sequence). V was cut by 4 bases and J by 9 bases, with 15 bases left in between. The CDR3 DNA reads as TGTGCCTGGAAAATTCCGGGGTCGCGCTACACCTTC. Its translation is CAWKIPGSRYTF.

This sequence joins TRBV7-9 and TRBJ2-1, with 8 bases aligning to TRBD2. The CDR3 is 15 residues long. V shed 5 bases, J shed 3 bases, and the junction held 6 bases outside the gene matches. Germline V CDR1 and CDR2: SEHNR, FQNEAQ (reference sequence). The CDR3 nucleotides read TGTGCCAGCAGCCCCAAAAGCGGGGGCTACAATGAGCAGTTCTTC. It codes for CASSPKSGGYNEQFF.

Details on this clone: Mismatch with germline at one junction end may stem from a read error. The chain combines TRBV20-1 with TRBJ2-4; 9 bases agree with TRBD1. The CDR3 runs 11 residues. Germline values: CDR1 DFQATT, CDR2 SNEGSKA (reference sequence). CDR3 nucleotides: TGCAGTGCTAGAGAGGTGGGACAGGGTTTCTTC. This translates into CSAREVGQGFF.

CDR3 loop: CASSQEALAGVIEQFF. CDR3 DNA sequence: TGCGCCAGCAGCCAAGAGGCGCTAGCGGGAGTAATCGAGCAGTTCTTC. The chain is built from TRBV4-3 and TRBJ2-1; 10 bases fit TRBD2. The CDR3 length is 16 residues. The V segment lost 0 bases and the J segment 10 bases; nucleotides outside the gene matches: 9. Germline V lookup: CDR1 LGHNA, CDR2 YSLEER.

J is TRBJ1-1 and V is TRBV5-6, with D maybe TRBD1 (5 bases). Trimming removed 3 bases at V and 0 bases at J, with 18 bases between. The CDR3 sequence is 17 residues long. Per the germline V gene, CDR1 is SGHDT and CDR2 is YYEEEE. This CDR3 reads CASSWTFTGKMNTEAFF. The CDR3 bases are TGTGCCAGCAGCTGGACGTTCACAGGCAAAATGAACACTGAAGCTTTCTTT.